Following are 30 T cell receptor beta chains from one sample sequenced in a study of T cell responses to AZD1222 COVID-19 vaccine. TCRdb's copy holds only in-frame clones and misses some; the assay was immunoSEQ multiplex PCR. The repertoire holds some 150,000 clones, 93% seen once, with less than 6.5% in the top ten. Sequencing was performed on peripheral blood, taken on day 0 of AZD1222 vaccination. The source of these receptors is an adult in good health.

This chain uses TRBV27 with TRBJ2-1; 14 bases match TRBD2. The CDR3 runs 15 residues. Germline CDR1 reads MNHEY; CDR2 reads SMNVEV (reference sequence). Trimming took 8 bases from V and 7 from J; bases not matched to a gene: 7. The CDR3: CASLRLAGGPNEQFF. The CDR3 DNA follows: TGTGCCAGCTTACGACTAGCGGGAGGGCCGAATGAGCAGTTCTTC.

The J gene is TRBJ2-5, the V gene TRBV24-1; D perhaps matches TRBD2 (6 bases). The CDR3 totals 14 residues. Trimming shortened V by 5 bases and J by 1 base, and 10 bases separated the two germline ends. Germline CDR1 KGHDR, CDR2 SFDVKD. The DNA for the CDR3 is TGTGCCACCAGTGGGGCGGGAAGCCAAGAGACCCAGTACTTC. Protein: CATSGAGSQETQYF.

V and J are TRBV6-5 and TRBJ1-2; 8 nucleotides match TRBD1. Germline V gene lookup returns CDR1 MNHEY and CDR2 SVGAGI. V gave up 4 bases and J gave up 8 bases; unmatched junction bases: 12. The CDR3 sequence is 15 residues long. The DNA for the CDR3 is TGTGCCAGCAGTTCGGGACAGGTTGGTTTTTGGGGCTACACCTTC. Translated, it gives CASSSGQVGFWGYTF.

The rearrangement uses TRBV4-1 and TRBJ1-6, with 9 bases aligning to TRBD1. J was trimmed by 7 bases and V by 3 bases; bases with no gene match: 7. The CDR3 loop spans 16 amino acids. Germline lookup yields CDR1 MGHRA and CDR2 YSYEKL. The CDR3 DNA follows: TGCGCCAGCAGCCATCAGCCGGGACAGGGAAATTCACCCCTCCACTTT. It codes for CASSHQPGQGNSPLHF.

V gene TRBV21-1 combines with J gene TRBJ2-2; TRBD2, as called in the table, went unchecked against the DNA. TRBV21-1 is annotated as a pseudogene. The length of the CDR3 is 20 residues. The CDR3 DNA is TGTGACCACTTTCAGGGGACACACGAAACTAGCGGGACCCTCACCGGGGAGCTGTTTTTT. This translates into CDHFQGTHETSGTLTGELFF.

This chain connects TRBV19 to TRBJ2-1, with D maybe TRBD1 (5 bases). V was clipped by 3 bases and J by 2 bases, with 8 bases between them. The CDR3 is made up of 14 amino acids. Looked up from germline, CDR1 is LNHDA and CDR2 is SQIVND (reference sequence). DNA of the CDR3: TGTGCCAGTAGTATTAGGACACCCTACAATGAGCAGTTCTTC. Translated, it gives CASSIRTPYNEQFF.

The chain uses TRBV5-1 and TRBJ2-3, with 7 positions matching TRBD2. With V trimmed by 4 bases and J by 2 bases, 10 bases remained unmatched. CDR1 is SGHRS and CDR2 is YFSETQ in the germline V gene. The CDR3 is 16 amino acids. The CDR3 reads CASSPQPGGATDTQYF. The CDR3 bases are TGCGCCAGCAGCCCCCAGCCGGGAGGCGCCACAGATACGCAGTATTTT.

The chain carries TRBV4-2 and TRBJ1-5; D is undetermined. Germline V lookup: CDR1 LGHNA, CDR2 YNFKEQ. V was shortened by 1 base and J by 0 bases, with 13 bases between the two germline ends. The CDR3 length is 17 residues. CDR3 loop: CASSQGDGSYSNQPQHF. In nucleotides, the CDR3 is TGTGCCAGCAGCCAAGGTGACGGGAGTTATAGCAATCAGCCCCAGCATTTT.

The chain employs TRBV11-3 and TRBJ2-1; a possible D gene is TRBD1 (6 bases). Trimming removed 8 bases from V and 3 bases from J, with 11 bases in between. CDR3 length: 13 amino acids. Germline V gives CDR1 SGHNT, CDR2 YENEEA. CDR3 residues: CASGQGIYNEQFF. CDR3 in DNA: TGTGCCAGCGGGCAGGGGATCTACAATGAGCAGTTCTTC.

The gene calls are TRBV7-2 and TRBJ1-2; D perhaps matches TRBD1 (6 bases). Germline V gene lookup returns CDR1 SGHTA and CDR2 FQGNSA. This CDR3 region has 15 residues. V was pared by 1 base and J by 2 bases, with 11 bases between. The CDR3 DNA sequence: TGTGCCAGCAGCTTAGTACAGGGACCGAACTATGGCTACACCTTC. Amino acids: CASSLVQGPNYGYTF. The whole variable domain, filled in from reference TRBV7-2 and TRBJ1-2, reads GAGVSQSPSNKVTEKGKDVELRCDPISGHTALYWYRQSLGQGLEFLIYFQGNSAPDKSGLPSDRFSAERTGGSVSTLTIQRTQQEDSAVYLCASSLVQGPNYGYTFGSGTRLTVV.

The chain uses TRBV5-1 and TRBJ1-5; D is perhaps TRBD1 (5 bases). The CDR3 is 15 residues long. Per germline, CDR1 SGHRS and CDR2 YFSETQ. V was trimmed by 4 bases and J by 4 bases, leaving 15 bases between them. The CDR3: CASSPGPVGNQPQHF. CDR3 sequence (DNA): TGCGCCAGCAGCCCGGGACCCGTGGGGAATCAGCCCCAGCATTTT. The full variable domain, rest sourced from reference TRBV5-1 and TRBJ1-5, is KAGVTQTPRYLIKTRGQQVTLSCSPISGHRSVSWYQQTPGQGLQFLFEYFSETQRNKGNFPGRFSGRQFSNSRSEMNVSTLELGDSALYLCASSPGPVGNQPQHFGDGTRLSIL.

This clone showed up just once. This chain connects TRBV9 to TRBJ2-5, with 7 bases aligning to TRBD2. Germline V lookup: CDR1 SGDLS, CDR2 YYNGEE. The V gene end was trimmed by 3 bases and the J gene end by 9 bases; junction bases not matched to a gene: 5. The length of the CDR3 is 12 residues. The CDR3: CASSAWAGAQYF. The CDR3 DNA reads TGTGCCAGCAGCGCATGGGCGGGGGCCCAGTACTTC. The whole variable domain, remainder taken from reference TRBV9 and TRBJ2-5, is DSGVTQTPKHLITATGQRVTLRCSPRSGDLSVYWYQQSLDQGLQFLIQYYNGEERAKGNILERFSAQQFPDLHSELNLSSLELGDSALYFCASSAWAGAQYFGPGTRLLVL.

The V gene is TRBV7-6, the J gene TRBJ2-5, with D hard to call. The length of the CDR3 is 13 residues. From germline, CDR1 is SGHVS and CDR2 FNYEAQ. With 3 bases removed from V and 2 bases from J, the gap between germline ends came to 7 bases. Written as DNA, the CDR3 is TGTGCCAGCAGCTTCAGATTACAAGAGACCCAGTACTTC. Translation gives CASSFRLQETQYF.

The J gene is TRBJ2-3, the V gene TRBV5-1; weak D call: TRBD2 (5 bases). The germline CDR1 and CDR2 sequences are SGHRS and YFSETQ. This CDR3 comprises 17 residues. V lost 4 bases, J lost 0 bases, and 18 bases lay in between. CDR3 bases: TGCGCCAGCAGCAGGGCGGGCTGGGTCCCGAGCACAGATACGCAGTATTTT. The encoded protein is CASSRAGWVPSTDTQYF. The whole variable domain, remainder taken from reference TRBV5-1 and TRBJ2-3, is KAGVTQTPRYLIKTRGQQVTLSCSPISGHRSVSWYQQTPGQGLQFLFEYFSETQRNKGNFPGRFSGRQFSNSRSEMNVSTLELGDSALYLCASSRAGWVPSTDTQYFGPGTRLTVL.

This chain connects TRBV30 to TRBJ2-1; TRBD2 matches at 11 bases. This CDR3 contains 14 residues. V gave up 3 bases and J gave up 5 bases; unmatched junction bases: 3. CDR1 GTSNPN and CDR2 SVGIG come from the germline V gene (reference sequence). The DNA of the CDR3 is TGTGCCTGGAGGGGACTAGCGGTTAACAATGAGCAGTTCTTC. Amino acids: CAWRGLAVNNEQFF. The full variable domain, in which reference TRBV30 and TRBJ2-1 provide the parts outside the CDR3, is SQTIHQWPATLVQPVGSPLSLECTVEGTSNPNLYWYRQAAGRGLQLLFYSVGIGQISSEVPQNLSASRPQDRQFILSSKKLLLSDSGFYLCAWRGLAVNNEQFFGPGTRLTVL.

The chain recombines TRBV7-9 with TRBJ2-2, with TRBD2 matching 12 bases. The trim removed 1 base at V and 4 bases at J, leaving 7 bases unmatched. Per the germline V gene, CDR1 is SEHNR and CDR2 is FQNEAQ (reference sequence). The CDR3 length is 18 residues. Written as DNA, the CDR3 is TGTGCCAGCAGCTTAGTCCCTAGCGGGAGGGCCGGCACCGGGGAGCTGTTTTTT. It encodes CASSLVPSGRAGTGELFF.

The V gene is TRBV6-5, the J gene TRBJ2-7, with D unresolved. Per the germline V gene, CDR1 is MNHEY and CDR2 is SVGAGI. V lost 6 bases, J lost 3 bases, and 12 bases lay in between. This CDR3 contains 13 residues. CDR3 in DNA: TGTGCCAGCAGGGACGTACAGAACTACGAGCAGTACTTC. It yields the protein CASRDVQNYEQYF.

A word on this clone: At one end, the junction sequence differs from germline, possibly due to a read error. The chain couples TRBV7-7 to TRBJ1-1; D ambiguous. Germline V gives CDR1 SSHAT, CDR2 FNYEAQ (reference sequence). This CDR3 spans 17 amino acids. The CDR3 is CASSLGIAKPLNTEAFF. The CDR3 DNA follows: TGTGCTAGCAGCTTAGGGATCGCGAAACCGCTGAACACTGAAGCTTTCTTT. The variable domain in full, completed from reference TRBV7-7 and TRBJ1-1, reads GAGVSQSPRYKVTKRGQDVTLRCDPISSHATLYWYQQALGQGPEFLTYFNYEAQPDKSGLPSDRFSAERPEGSISTLTIQRTEQRDSAMYRCASSLGIAKPLNTEAFFGQGTRLTVV.

This clone was recorded only once. This rearrangement joins TRBV3-1 (or the pseudogene TRBV3-2) to TRBJ1-3; 7 nucleotides align to TRBD1. Trimming removed 2 bases from V and 0 bases from J; junction bases left unmatched: 10. The length of the CDR3 is 18 residues. CDR1 and CDR2 from the germline V gene are LGHDT and YNNKEL (reference sequence). DNA for the CDR3: TGTGCCAGCAGCCAATGGGCGGACAGGACCCACTCTGGAAACACCATATATTTT. This codes for CASSQWADRTHSGNTIYF.

The chain is built from TRBV20-1 and TRBJ2-1; D is possibly TRBD2 (5 bases). The CDR3 consists of 11 residues. Germline CDR1 reads DFQATT; CDR2 reads SNEGSKA (reference sequence). V dropped 2 bases and J dropped 11 bases, with 10 bases sitting between them. The CDR3 is CSARRTAKQFF. CDR3 DNA sequence: TGCAGTGCTAGAAGGACTGCTAAGCAGTTCTTC.

V is TRBV5-1 and J is TRBJ1-1; D unresolved. V lost 4 bases to trimming and J lost 1 base, with 14 bases between them. Germline assignment: CDR1 SGHRS and CDR2 YFSETQ. This CDR3 is built from 15 residues. The CDR3, as DNA: TGCGCCAGCAGCCAAATGGACGGACCGAACACTGAAGCTTTCTTT. Amino acids: CASSQMDGPNTEAFF.

The table lists this clone with a count of one. V usage is TRBV19 and J usage is TRBJ1-1, with D unclear. This CDR3 is built from 13 residues. Germline V gene lookup returns CDR1 LNHDA and CDR2 SQIVND (reference sequence). Trimming took 7 bases from V and 1 from J, leaving 10 bases between them. Here the CDR3 reads CASMVGANTEAFF. In DNA form, the CDR3 reads TGTGCCAGTATGGTCGGAGCGAACACTGAAGCTTTCTTT.

The rearrangement joins TRBV5-1 to TRBJ2-1; possibly TRBD1 for D (8 bases). V lost 4 bases and J lost 6, with 14 bases in between. Germline V gene data show CDR1 as SGHRS and CDR2 as YFSETQ. The CDR3 length is 14 residues. The CDR3 spells CASSDRGGSNEQFF. The CDR3 DNA follows: TGCGCCAGCAGCGACAGGGGCGGGAGCAATGAGCAGTTCTTC.

This clone was seen just once. The V gene is TRBV5-8, the J gene TRBJ1-2; weak D call: TRBD1 (6 bases). Between the trimmed V and J ends, which lost 5 bases and 2 bases, there was a span of 10 bases. CDR1 SGHTS and CDR2 YDEGEE come from the germline V gene. The CDR3 runs to 13 residues. CDR3 in amino acids: CASSPDRNYGYTF. Here the CDR3 DNA reads TGTGCCAGCAGTCCGGACAGAAACTATGGCTACACCTTC.

The V and J genes are TRBV4-1 and TRBJ2-7; 9 positions match TRBD2. The CDR3 consists of 16 residues. V lost 4 bases, J lost 2 bases, and 9 bases stayed unmatched. Germline loops: CDR1 MGHRA, CDR2 YSYEKL. The CDR3 sequence: CASSRGLAPLPYEQYF. The DNA for the CDR3 is TGCGCCAGCAGCCGGGGACTAGCTCCCTTACCCTACGAGCAGTACTTC.

V is TRBV2 and J is TRBJ2-6, with D perhaps TRBD1 (5 bases). The V end lost 3 bases, the J end lost 3 bases, and 6 bases lay between the germline ends. Looked up from germline, CDR1 is SNHLY and CDR2 is FYNNEI. The CDR3 is 14 amino acids. For the CDR3, the DNA is TGTGCCAGCAGTGACAGGGTTGGGGCCAACGTCCTGACTTTC. This encodes CASSDRVGANVLTF.

The rearrangement joins TRBV9 to TRBJ2-2; 8 bases are a match to TRBD1. J lost 2 bases, V lost 3 bases, and 3 bases had no gene match. CDR3 size: 15 residues. Looked up from germline, CDR1 is SGDLS and CDR2 is YYNGEE. In nucleotides, the CDR3 is TGTGCCAGCAGCGCCGGGACAGGAAACACCGGGGAGCTGTTTTTT. Protein product: CASSAGTGNTGELFF.

The genes are TRBV15 and TRBJ1-2; 7 bases fit TRBD1. The CDR3 extends over 14 amino acids. The ends lost 1 base at V and 7 bases at J; junction bases unmatched: 6. Germline V CDR1 and CDR2: LNHNV, YYDKDF (reference sequence). The CDR3 DNA reads as TGTGCCACCAGCAGAGCCCACAGGGGCGGTGGCTACACCTTC. Translating it yields CATSRAHRGGGYTF.

This clone was observed a single time. This chain uses TRBV6-5 with TRBJ2-7, with 12 bases fitting TRBD2. Germline assignment: CDR1 MNHEY and CDR2 SVGAGI. Losses at the gene ends were 7 bases for V and 6 bases for J; bases not matched to a gene: 4. This CDR3 contains 13 residues. In DNA, the CDR3 is TGTGCCAGCACCGGACTAGCGGGGAGCGAGCAGTACTTC. It is translated as CASTGLAGSEQYF.

DNA of the CDR3: TGTGCCAGCAGTTACGGGGGCGGGAGGTCGGATACGCAGTATTTT. It translates to CASSYGGGRSDTQYF. V and J are TRBV6-5 and TRBJ2-3; 8 bases fit TRBD2. Per germline, CDR1 MNHEY and CDR2 SVGAGI. Unmatched junction bases numbered 7, after V lost 2 bases and J lost 6 bases. There are 15 residues in the CDR3.